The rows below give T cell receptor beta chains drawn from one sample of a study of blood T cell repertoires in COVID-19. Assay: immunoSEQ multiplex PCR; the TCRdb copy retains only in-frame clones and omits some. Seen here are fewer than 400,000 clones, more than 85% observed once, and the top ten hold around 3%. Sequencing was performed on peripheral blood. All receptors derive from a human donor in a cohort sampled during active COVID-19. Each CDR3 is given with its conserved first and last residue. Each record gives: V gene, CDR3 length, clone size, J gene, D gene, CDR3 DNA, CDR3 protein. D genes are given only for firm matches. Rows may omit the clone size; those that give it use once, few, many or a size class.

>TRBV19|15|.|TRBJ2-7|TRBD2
TGTGCCAGTAGCGCTAGCGGGACAGCGGCCTACGAGCAGTACTTC
CASSASGTAAYEQYF
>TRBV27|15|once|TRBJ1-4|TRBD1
TGTGCCAGCAGTCCCGACAGGGGAGGAGAAGAAAAACTGTTTTTT
CASSPDRGGEEKLFF
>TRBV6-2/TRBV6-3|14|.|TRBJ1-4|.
TGTGCCAGCAGTTACTCGTCAGCAGGTGAAAAACTGTTTTTT
CASSYSSAGEKLFF
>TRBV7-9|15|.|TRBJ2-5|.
TGTGCCAGCAGCTTAAAAAAGGGCGGGGAAGAGACCCAGTACTTC
CASSLKKGGEETQYF
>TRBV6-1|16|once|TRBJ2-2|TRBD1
TGTGCCAGCAGTGGTCGGGACAGGGCGTCCACCGGGGAGCTGTTTTTT
CASSGRDRASTGELFF
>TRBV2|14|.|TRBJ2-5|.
TGTGCCACTGACGGCCGGGACTTCCAAGAGACCCAGTACTTC
CATDGRDFQETQYF
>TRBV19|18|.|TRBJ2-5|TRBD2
TGTGCCAGTAGTCGGTTTAGGAAGCGGGAGGGCCTAGGAGAGACCCAGTACTTC
CASSRFRKREGLGETQYF
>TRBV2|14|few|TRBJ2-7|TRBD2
TGTGCCAGCAGTGGGACTAGCGGGATAAGCGAGCAGTACTTC
CASSGTSGISEQYF
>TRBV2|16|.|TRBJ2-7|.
TGTGCCAGCCAAGTTGGCTTTGGGGCGATCCTCCACGAGCAGTACTTC
CASQVGFGAILHEQYF
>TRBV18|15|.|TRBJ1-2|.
TGTGCCAGCTCACGCGGGACGGGGCCGATCTATGGCTACACCTTC
CASSRGTGPIYGYTF
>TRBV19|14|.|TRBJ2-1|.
TGTGCCAGTAAAACCGGGACCGCGGGGATCGAGCAGTTCTTC
CASKTGTAGIEQFF
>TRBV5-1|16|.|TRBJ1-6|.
TGCGCCAGCAGGAACGAGGTATTCAGGGATGGGTCACCCCTCCACTTT
CASRNEVFRDGSPLHF
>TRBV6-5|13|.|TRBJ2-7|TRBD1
TGTGCCAGCAGTCGGACAGGGCCCTACGAGCAGTACTTC
CASSRTGPYEQYF
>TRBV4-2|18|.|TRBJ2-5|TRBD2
TGTGCCAGCAGCCAAGAGGGCACTAGCGGGAGCGACGGAGAGACCCAGTACTTC
CASSQEGTSGSDGETQYF
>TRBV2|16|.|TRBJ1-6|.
TGTGCCAGCACCTCAAACGGCAGGGGAGTTTATTCACCCCTCCACTTT
CASTSNGRGVYSPLHF
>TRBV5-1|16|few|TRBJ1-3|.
TGCGCCAGCAGCTTGGGTACAGGTTTCTCTGGAAACACCATATATTTT
CASSLGTGFSGNTIYF
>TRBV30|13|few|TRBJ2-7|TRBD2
TGTGCCTGGAATGCGGGAGGAAGCTACGAGCAGTACTTC
CAWNAGGSYEQYF
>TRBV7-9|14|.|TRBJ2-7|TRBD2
TGTGCCAGCAGCTCGACTAGCGGGGGGTACGAGCAGTACTTC
CASSSTSGGYEQYF
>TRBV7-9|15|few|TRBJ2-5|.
TGTGCCAGCAGTTTTTGGGTGACAGGTCAAGAGACCCAGTACTTC
CASSFWVTGQETQYF
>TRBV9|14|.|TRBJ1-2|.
TGTGCCAGCAGCGTAGATGGAGGGGTCTATGGCTACACCTTC
CASSVDGGVYGYTF
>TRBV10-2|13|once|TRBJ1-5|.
TGCGCCAGCAGGCAGGGAATGAATCAGCCCCAGCATTTT
CASRQGMNQPQHF
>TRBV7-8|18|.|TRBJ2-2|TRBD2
TGTGCCAGCAGCCTGAGGCGGGGGACGCCTATATTCACCGGGGAGCTGTTTTTT
CASSLRRGTPIFTGELFF
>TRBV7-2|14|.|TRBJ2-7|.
TGTGCCAGCAGCTTAGGGTATGGGCTCTACGAGCAGTACTTC
CASSLGYGLYEQYF
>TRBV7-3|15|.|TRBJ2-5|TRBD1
TGTGCCAGCAGCCTTCCGACAGGGGGTCGGGAGACCCAGTACTTC
CASSLPTGGRETQYF
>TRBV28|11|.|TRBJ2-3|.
TGTGCCAGCGGAGGGCCCGCGACGCAGTATTTT
CASGGPATQYF
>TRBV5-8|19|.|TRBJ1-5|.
TGTGCCAGCAGGAAGACGAGGACAGTCCGGGCAGGGGGCAATCAGCCCCAGCATTTT
CASRKTRTVRAGGNQPQHF
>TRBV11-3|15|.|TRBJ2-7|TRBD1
TGTGCCAGCAACCTGAAATCGACAGGGGGCTACGAGCAGTACTTC
CASNLKSTGGYEQYF
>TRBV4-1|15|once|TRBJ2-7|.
TGCGCCAGCAGCCTGCTGGAGGGGGCATTCTACGAGCAGTACTTC
CASSLLEGAFYEQYF
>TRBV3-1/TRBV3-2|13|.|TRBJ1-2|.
TGTGCCAGCAGCCAAGCCGTCGGCTATGGCTACACCTTC
CASSQAVGYGYTF
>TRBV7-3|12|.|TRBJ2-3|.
TGTGCCAGCAGCCCAGGGGGGGATACGCAGTATTTT
CASSPGGDTQYF
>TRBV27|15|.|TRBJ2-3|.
TGTGCCAGCAGTTTATTCGGGCGGGCAGGCGATACGCAGTATTTT
CASSLFGRAGDTQYF
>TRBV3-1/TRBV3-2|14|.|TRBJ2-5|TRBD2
TGTGCCAGCAGCGCGGCTAGCGGACAAGAGACCCAGTACTTC
CASSAASGQETQYF
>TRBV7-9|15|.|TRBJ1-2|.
TGTGCCAGCAGCTTAGGGCGGGGCACCTACGATGGCTACACCTTC
CASSLGRGTYDGYTF
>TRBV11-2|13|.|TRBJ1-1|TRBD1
TGTGCCAGCAGCTTGGACAGGGAGACTGAAGCTTTCTTT
CASSLDRETEAFF
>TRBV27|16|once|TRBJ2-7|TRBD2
TGTGCCAGCAGACCGGCGGGGGGATACAAGTCCTACGAGCAGTACTTC
CASRPAGGYKSYEQYF
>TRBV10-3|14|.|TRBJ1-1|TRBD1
TGTGCCATCAGTGAGAACAGGGGGACGGCTGAAGCTTTCTTT
CAISENRGTAEAFF
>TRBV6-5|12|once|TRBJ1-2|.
TGTGCCAGCGGCCCCACGATCTATGGCTACACCTTC
CASGPTIYGYTF
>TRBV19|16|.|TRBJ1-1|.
TGTGCCAGTAGTATAGAGTTGTCCAGACAGAACACTGAAGCTTTCTTT
CASSIELSRQNTEAFF
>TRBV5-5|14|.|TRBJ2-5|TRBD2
TGTGCCAGCAGCTTACTAGCGGGGGTGGAGACCCAGTACTTC
CASSLLAGVETQYF
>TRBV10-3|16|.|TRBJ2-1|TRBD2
TGTGCCATCAGGGGGACTAGCGGGGGGTCTTACAATGAGCAGTTCTTC
CAIRGTSGGSYNEQFF
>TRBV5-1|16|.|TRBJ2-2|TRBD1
TGCGCCAGCAGCCCCGGCACAGGGGGCGACACCGGGGAGCTGTTTTTT
CASSPGTGGDTGELFF
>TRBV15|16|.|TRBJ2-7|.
TGTGCCACCAGCAGAGATCTGGGGGGAGAACTATACGAGCAGTACTTC
CATSRDLGGELYEQYF
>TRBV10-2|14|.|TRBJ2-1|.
TGCGCCAGCACCGAACGTCGCAGGTACAATGAGCAGTTCTTC
CASTERRRYNEQFF
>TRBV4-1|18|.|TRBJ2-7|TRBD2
TGCGCCAGCAGCCAAGAAGTTCGAGCGGGGGGACCCCTCGGCGAGCAGTACTTC
CASSQEVRAGGPLGEQYF
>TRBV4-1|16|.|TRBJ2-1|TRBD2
TGCGCCAGCAGCCCCTTGACTAGCGGGAACTACAATGAGCAGTTCTTC
CASSPLTSGNYNEQFF
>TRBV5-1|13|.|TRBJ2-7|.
TGCGCCAGCAGCTTGGCACAGAGTTACGAGCAGTACTTC
CASSLAQSYEQYF
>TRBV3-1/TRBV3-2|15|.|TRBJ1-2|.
TGTGCCAGCAGCCCCCAACACAGGGAACTAAATGGCTACACCTTC
CASSPQHRELNGYTF
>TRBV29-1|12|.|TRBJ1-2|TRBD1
TGCAGCGTTGAAGGGACAGGGCATGGCTACACCTTC
CSVEGTGHGYTF
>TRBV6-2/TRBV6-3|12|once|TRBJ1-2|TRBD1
TGTGCCAGCAGTTACTCCAGGGGGCTAAGCACCTTC
CASSYSRGLSTF
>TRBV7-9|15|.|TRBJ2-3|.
TGTGCCAGCAGCTTAGACCAGACAAAGGGGGATACGCAGTATTTT
CASSLDQTKGDTQYF
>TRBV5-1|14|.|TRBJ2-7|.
TGCGCCAGCAGCTCTCGTCCTTCGGCCTACGAGCAGTACTTC
CASSSRPSAYEQYF
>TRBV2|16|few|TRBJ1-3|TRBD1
TGTGCCAGCACATTCAAGACAGGGGGAGTTGGAAACACCATATATTTT
CASTFKTGGVGNTIYF
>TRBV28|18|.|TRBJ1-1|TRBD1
TGTGCCAGCAGTTTATTTTGGGACAGGGGGCGATTGGGTACTGAAGCTTTCTTT
CASSLFWDRGRLGTEAFF
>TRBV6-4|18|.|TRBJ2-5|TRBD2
TGTGCCAGCAGTGACCTCAAAATAGCGGGGGGGAGGCAAGAGACCCAGTACTTC
CASSDLKIAGGRQETQYF
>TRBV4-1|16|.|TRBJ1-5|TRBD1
TGCGCCAGCAGCCAAGAAGACAGGGTCGCTGGCCAGCCCCAGCATTTT
CASSQEDRVAGQPQHF
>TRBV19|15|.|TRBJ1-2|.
TGTGCCAGTAGTATCAGGGGAAAGGGAAACTATGGCTACACCTTC
CASSIRGKGNYGYTF